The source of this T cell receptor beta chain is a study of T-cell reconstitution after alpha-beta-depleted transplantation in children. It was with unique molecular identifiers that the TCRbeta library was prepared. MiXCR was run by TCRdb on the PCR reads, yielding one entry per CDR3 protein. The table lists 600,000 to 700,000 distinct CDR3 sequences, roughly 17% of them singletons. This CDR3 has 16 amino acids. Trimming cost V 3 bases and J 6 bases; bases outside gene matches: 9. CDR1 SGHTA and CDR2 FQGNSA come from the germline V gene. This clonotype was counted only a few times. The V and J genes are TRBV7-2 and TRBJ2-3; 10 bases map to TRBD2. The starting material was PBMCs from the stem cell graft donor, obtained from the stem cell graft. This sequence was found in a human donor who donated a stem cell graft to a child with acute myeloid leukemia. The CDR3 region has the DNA TGTGCCAGCAGCTTTCAGCCTAGCGGGGGAGGGGATACGCAGTATTTT. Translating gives CASSFQPSGGGDTQYF.